This T cell receptor beta chain stems from a study of type 1 regulatory T cells. Across the study: An in vitro protocol generated T-allo10, a Tr1-enriched, alloantigen-specific CD4 T cell product.

In this sample, this clonotype turned up many times. The antigen is undetermined. One entry per CDR3 protein results from TCRdb running MiXCR on the reads. The table records just over 14,000 distinct CDR3 sequences, roughly 13% of them present only once. This TCR was recovered from a human donor in good health. The sequenced material came from cultured T cells, either the whole culture or a sorted T cell fraction (not recorded which).

For the CDR3, the DNA is TGTGCCAGCAGCTTAAACCCGGTTTCAGATACGCAGTATTTT. Translation: CASSLNPVSDTQYF. The chain joins TRBV7-3 to TRBJ2-3; D is unclear. V was shortened by 1 base and J by 4 bases, with 9 bases between the two germline ends. The germline V gene has CDR1 SGHTA and CDR2 FQGTGA. This CDR3 spans 14 amino acids.